This is a list of T cell receptor beta chains from one sample in a study of blood T cell repertoires in COVID-19. TCRdb's table, derived via immunoSEQ multiplex PCR, lists solely in-frame clones and lacks some. Here the sample spans 300,000 to 400,000 clones, around 89% being singletons. The sequenced sample consisted of PBMCs or T cells enriched from blood (not recorded which). Every receptor here comes from a woman aged 25 to 39 with acute COVID-19. Each CDR3 is given without its conserved first and last residue. Clone size appears in some rows only: once, few, many, or a class for an expanded clone.

J gene,V gene,clone size,CDR3 protein
TRBJ2-2,TRBV5-1,-,ASSLGLAGPHGELF
TRBJ1-1,TRBV3-1/TRBV3-2,few,ASSQEIRGSEAF
TRBJ2-2,TRBV10-1,few,ASSSYGGTGELF
TRBJ2-5,TRBV6-5,few,ASSYVPSSGQETQY
TRBJ2-1,TRBV10-3,-,AISESLGAAYNEQF
TRBJ1-1,TRBV7-2,once,ASSFLAAGGTTEAF
TRBJ2-7,TRBV9,-,ASSVGAATSYEQY
TRBJ1-5,TRBV5-5,-,ASSLPQGSWQPQH
TRBJ1-2,TRBV6-5,-,ASRSALDYGYT
TRBJ2-4,TRBV21-1,-,ASSLRGLTKNIQY
TRBJ1-5,TRBV2,-,ASSTDRGPNQPQH
TRBJ2-1,TRBV5-5,-,ASSTTGAGAPNEQF
TRBJ2-1,TRBV19,few,ASSRGSGSYNEQF
TRBJ2-1,TRBV9,-,ASSVAGAADEQF
TRBJ1-5,TRBV5-1,once,ASSLTGVENQPQH
TRBJ2-3,TRBV19,-,ASSPSGAPIPQY
TRBJ2-7,TRBV10-3,-,AISGGGTSYEQY
TRBJ2-2,TRBV2,-,ASSITGQTGELF
TRBJ2-2,TRBV29-1,-,SVEYANTGELF
TRBJ2-6,TRBV19,-,ASSRQGAVSGANVLT
TRBJ1-4,TRBV15,-,ATKTRGRTGGEKLF
TRBJ1-1,TRBV19,-,ASSIMVQGSMNTEAF
TRBJ1-6,TRBV7-6,-,ASSRGTGMGSPLH
TRBJ1-3,TRBV2,-,ATRAGRGSGNTIY
TRBJ1-1,TRBV5-1,few,ASSTGQPGNTEAF
TRBJ2-7,TRBV6-5,-,ASGSNSRNEQY
TRBJ1-2,TRBV19,once,ASSISLPGHRNYGYT
TRBJ2-3,TRBV9,-,ASSVGGTWTDTQY
TRBJ2-1,TRBV5-1,-,ASSLAPGQGKNNEQF
TRBJ1-6,TRBV7-9,few,ASSFSTGNSPLH
TRBJ1-5,TRBV7-2,few,ASSIQGSSNQPQH